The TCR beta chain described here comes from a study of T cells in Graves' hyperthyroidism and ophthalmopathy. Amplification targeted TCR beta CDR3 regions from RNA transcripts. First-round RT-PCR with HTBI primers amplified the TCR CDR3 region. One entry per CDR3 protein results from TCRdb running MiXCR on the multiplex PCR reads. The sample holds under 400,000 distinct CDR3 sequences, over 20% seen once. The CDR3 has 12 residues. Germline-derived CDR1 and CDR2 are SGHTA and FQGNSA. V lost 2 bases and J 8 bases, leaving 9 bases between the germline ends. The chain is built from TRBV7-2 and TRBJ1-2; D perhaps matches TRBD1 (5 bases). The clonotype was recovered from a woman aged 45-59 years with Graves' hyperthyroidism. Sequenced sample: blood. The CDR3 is CASSLMGTGYTF. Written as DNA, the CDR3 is TGTGCCAGCAGCTTAATGGGGACCGGCTACACCTTC.